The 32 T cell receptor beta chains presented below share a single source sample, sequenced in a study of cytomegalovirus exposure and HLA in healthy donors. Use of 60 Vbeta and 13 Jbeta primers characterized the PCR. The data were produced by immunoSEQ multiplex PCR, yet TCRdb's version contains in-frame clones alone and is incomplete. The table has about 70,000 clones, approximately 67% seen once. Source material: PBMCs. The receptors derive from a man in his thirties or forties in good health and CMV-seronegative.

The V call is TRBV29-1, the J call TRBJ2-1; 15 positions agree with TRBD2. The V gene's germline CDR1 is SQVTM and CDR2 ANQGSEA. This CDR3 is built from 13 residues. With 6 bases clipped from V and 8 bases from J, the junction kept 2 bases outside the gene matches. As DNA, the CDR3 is TGCAGCGTGGGGACTAGCGGGGGGCATGAGCAGTTCTTC. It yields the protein CSVGTSGGHEQFF.

The CDR3 region has the DNA TGTGCCAGCAGCTTACCGGGACTAGTGACCGAGCAGTACTTC. Amino acids: CASSLPGLVTEQYF. The chain uses TRBV7-2 and TRBJ2-7; TRBD2 matches 8 bases. There are 14 residues in the CDR3. V was clipped by 2 bases and J by 6 bases; unmatched bases: 6. The germline gives CDR1 SGHTA, CDR2 FQGNSA.

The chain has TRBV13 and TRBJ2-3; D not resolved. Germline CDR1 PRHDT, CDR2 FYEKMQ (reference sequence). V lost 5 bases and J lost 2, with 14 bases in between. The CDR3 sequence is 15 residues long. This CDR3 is CASSLRNFDTDTQYF. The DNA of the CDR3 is TGTGCCAGCAGCCTCAGGAACTTTGACACAGATACGCAGTATTTT.

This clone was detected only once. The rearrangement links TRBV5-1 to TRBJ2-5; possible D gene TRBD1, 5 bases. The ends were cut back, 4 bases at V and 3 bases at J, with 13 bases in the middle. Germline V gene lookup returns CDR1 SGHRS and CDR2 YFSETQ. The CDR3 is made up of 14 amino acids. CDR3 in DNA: TGCGCCAGCAGCCCGGTGGGGCGAAAAGAGACCCAGTACTTC. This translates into CASSPVGRKETQYF.

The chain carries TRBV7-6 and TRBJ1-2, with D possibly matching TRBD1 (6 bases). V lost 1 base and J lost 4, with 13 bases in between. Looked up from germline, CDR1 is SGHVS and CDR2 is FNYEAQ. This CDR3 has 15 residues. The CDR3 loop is CASSLGEGGTYGYTF. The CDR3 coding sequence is TGTGCCAGCAGCTTAGGGGAGGGGGGGACCTATGGCTACACCTTC.

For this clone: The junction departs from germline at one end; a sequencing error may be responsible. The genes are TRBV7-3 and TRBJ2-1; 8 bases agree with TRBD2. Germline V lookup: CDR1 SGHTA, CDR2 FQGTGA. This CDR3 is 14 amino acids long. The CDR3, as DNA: TGTGCCAGCGGCTTGGGCGGGGGGCTGAGTGAGCAGTTCTTC. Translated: CASGLGGGLSEQFF.

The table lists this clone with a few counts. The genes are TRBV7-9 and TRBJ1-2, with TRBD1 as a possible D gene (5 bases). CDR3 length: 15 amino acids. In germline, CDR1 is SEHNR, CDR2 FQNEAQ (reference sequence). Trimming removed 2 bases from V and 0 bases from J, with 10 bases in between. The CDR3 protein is CASSLTTAANYGYTF. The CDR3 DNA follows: TGTGCCAGCAGCTTAACGACAGCCGCTAACTATGGCTACACCTTC.

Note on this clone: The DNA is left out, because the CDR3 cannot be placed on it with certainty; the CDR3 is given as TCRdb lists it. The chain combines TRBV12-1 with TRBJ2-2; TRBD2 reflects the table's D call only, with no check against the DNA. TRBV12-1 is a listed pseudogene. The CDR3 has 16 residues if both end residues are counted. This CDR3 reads CASSFGPGTNTGELFF.

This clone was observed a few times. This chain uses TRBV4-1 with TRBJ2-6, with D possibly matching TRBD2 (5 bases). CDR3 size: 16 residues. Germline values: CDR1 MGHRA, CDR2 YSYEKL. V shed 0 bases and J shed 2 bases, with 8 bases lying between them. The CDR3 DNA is TGCGCCAGCAGCCAAGATGAGGGAGCTGGGGCCAACGTCCTGACTTTC. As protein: CASSQDEGAGANVLTF.

The CDR3 is CASRTGRNTEAFF. CDR3 coding DNA: TGTGCCAGCCGGACAGGCAGGAACACTGAAGCTTTCTTT. This chain joins TRBV2 and TRBJ1-1, with 7 bases identical to TRBD1. Germline V gene sequence: CDR1 SNHLY, CDR2 FYNNEI. V shed 8 bases and J 1 base; nucleotides not matched to a gene: 4. The CDR3 spans 13 residues. Based on the CDR3 plus reference TRBV2 and TRBJ1-1, the full variable domain is EPEVTQTPSHQVTQMGQEVILRCVPISNHLYFYWYRQILGQKVEFLVSFYNNEISEKSEIFDDQFSVERPDGSNFTLKIRSTKLEDSAMYFCASRTGRNTEAFFGQGTRLTVV.

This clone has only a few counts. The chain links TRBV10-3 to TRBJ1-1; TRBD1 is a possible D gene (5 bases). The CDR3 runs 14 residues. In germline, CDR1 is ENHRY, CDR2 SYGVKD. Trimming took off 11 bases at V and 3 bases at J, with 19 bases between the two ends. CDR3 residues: CAARATGGDTEAFF. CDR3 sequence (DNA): TGTGCCGCGCGGGCTACGGGGGGGGACACTGAAGCTTTCTTT.

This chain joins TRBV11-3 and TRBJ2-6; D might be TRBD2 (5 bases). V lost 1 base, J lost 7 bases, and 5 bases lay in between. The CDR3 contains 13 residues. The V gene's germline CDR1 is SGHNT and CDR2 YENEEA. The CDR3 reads CASSLAGANVLTF. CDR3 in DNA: TGTGCCAGCAGCTTAGCGGGAGCCAACGTCCTGACTTTC.

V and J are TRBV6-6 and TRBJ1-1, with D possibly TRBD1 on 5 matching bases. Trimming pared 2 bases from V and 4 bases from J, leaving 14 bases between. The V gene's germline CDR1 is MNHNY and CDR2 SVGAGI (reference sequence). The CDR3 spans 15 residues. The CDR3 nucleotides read TGTGCCAGCAGTTACGGGGGGGAGGCGAGCACTGAAGCTTTCTTT. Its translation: CASSYGGEASTEAFF.

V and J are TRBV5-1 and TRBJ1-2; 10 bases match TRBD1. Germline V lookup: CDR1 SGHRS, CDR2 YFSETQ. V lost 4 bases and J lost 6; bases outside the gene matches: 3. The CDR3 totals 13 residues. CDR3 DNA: TGCGCCAGCAGCCGACAGGGGGCTGATGGCTACACCTTC. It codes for CASSRQGADGYTF.

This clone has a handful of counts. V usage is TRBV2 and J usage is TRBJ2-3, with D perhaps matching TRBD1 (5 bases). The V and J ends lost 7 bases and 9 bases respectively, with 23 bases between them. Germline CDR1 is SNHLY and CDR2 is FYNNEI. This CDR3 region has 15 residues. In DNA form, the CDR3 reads TGTGCCAGCACTATTTCCCCAGGTGGGGCCGGAACGCAGTATTTT. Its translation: CASTISPGGAGTQYF.

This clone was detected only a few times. CDR3 sequence (DNA): TGTGCCAGCTCCGGGACTACGAACACTGAAGCTTTCTTT. Translating gives CASSGTTNTEAFF. The rearrangement joins TRBV25-1 to TRBJ1-1; possible D gene TRBD1, 5 bases. Germline V CDR1 and CDR2: MGHDK, SYGVNS. Between the trimmed V and J ends, which lost 8 bases and 1 base, there was a span of 11 bases. The CDR3 consists of 13 residues. Looking up the rest from reference TRBV25-1 and TRBJ1-1 gives the full variable domain: EADIYQTPRYLVIGTGKKITLECSQTMGHDKMYWYQQDPGMELHLIHYSYGVNSTEKGDLSSESTVSRIRTEHFPLTLESARPSHTSQYLCASSGTTNTEAFFGQGTRLTVV.

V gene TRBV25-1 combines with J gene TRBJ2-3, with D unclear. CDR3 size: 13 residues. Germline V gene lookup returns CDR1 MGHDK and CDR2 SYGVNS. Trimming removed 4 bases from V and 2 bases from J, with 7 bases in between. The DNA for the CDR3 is TGTGCCAGCAGTGTTATCTCCACAGATACGCAGTATTTT. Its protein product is CASSVISTDTQYF.

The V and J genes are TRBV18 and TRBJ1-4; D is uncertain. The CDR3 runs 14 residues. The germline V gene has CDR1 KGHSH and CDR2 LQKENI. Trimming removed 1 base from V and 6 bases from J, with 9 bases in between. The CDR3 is CASSPREVDEKLFF. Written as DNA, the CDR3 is TGTGCCAGCTCACCACGGGAGGTGGATGAAAAACTGTTTTTT.

DNA for the CDR3: TGTGCCAGCAGCGCCAGAGCGGGGGGGTACAATGAGCAGTTCTTC. Protein: CASSARAGGYNEQFF. This chain links TRBV9 with TRBJ2-1; 10 bases map to TRBD2. Unmatched junction bases numbered 4, after V lost 3 bases and J lost 4 bases. The CDR3 length is 15 residues. Germline CDR1 SGDLS, CDR2 YYNGEE.

The CDR3 here is CASTGGSNYGYTF. For the CDR3, the DNA is TGTGCCAGCACGGGGGGGTCCAACTATGGCTACACCTTC. The chain uses TRBV6-1 and TRBJ1-2; tentatively, D is TRBD1 (5 bases). V shed 7 bases and J shed 2 bases, with 11 bases lying between them. Germline V gene sequence: CDR1 MNHNS, CDR2 SASEGT. CDR3 length: 13 amino acids.

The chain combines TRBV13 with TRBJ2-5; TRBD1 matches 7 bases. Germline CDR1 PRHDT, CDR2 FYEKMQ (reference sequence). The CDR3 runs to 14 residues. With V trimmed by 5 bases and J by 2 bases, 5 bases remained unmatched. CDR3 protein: CASSRTGAQETQYF. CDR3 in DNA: TGTGCCAGCAGCAGAACAGGGGCACAAGAGACCCAGTACTTC.

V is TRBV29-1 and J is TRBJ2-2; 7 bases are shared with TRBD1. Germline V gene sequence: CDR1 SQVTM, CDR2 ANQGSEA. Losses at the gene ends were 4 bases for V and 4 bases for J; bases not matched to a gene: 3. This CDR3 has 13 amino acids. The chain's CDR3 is CSVVRQGTGELFF. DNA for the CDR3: TGCAGCGTTGTACGACAGGGCACCGGGGAGCTGTTTTTT.

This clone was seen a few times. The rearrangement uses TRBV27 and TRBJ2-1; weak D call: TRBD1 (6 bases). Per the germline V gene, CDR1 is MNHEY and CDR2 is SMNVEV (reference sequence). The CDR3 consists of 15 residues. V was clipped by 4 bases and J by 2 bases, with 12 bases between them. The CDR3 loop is CASSSTGSPYNEQFF. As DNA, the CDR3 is TGTGCCAGCAGTTCAACAGGGAGTCCCTACAATGAGCAGTTCTTC.

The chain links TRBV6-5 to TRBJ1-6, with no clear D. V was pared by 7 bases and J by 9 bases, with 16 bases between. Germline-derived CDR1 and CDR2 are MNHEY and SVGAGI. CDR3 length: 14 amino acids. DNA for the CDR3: TGTGCCAGCACCCCAGGCGAACGGGGTTCACCCCTCCACTTT. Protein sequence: CASTPGERGSPLHF.

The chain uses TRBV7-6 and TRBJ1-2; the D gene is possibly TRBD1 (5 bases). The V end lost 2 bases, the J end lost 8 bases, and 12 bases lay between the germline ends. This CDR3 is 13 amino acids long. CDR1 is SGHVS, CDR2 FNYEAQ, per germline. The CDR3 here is CASSLSGRGGYTF. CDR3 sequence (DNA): TGTGCCAGCAGCTTATCAGGAAGGGGAGGCTACACCTTC.

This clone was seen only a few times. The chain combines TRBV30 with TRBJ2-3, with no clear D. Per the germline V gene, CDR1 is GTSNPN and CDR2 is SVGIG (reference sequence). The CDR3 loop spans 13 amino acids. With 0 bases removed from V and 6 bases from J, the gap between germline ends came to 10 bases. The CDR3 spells CAWSVRSFDTQYF. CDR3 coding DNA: TGTGCCTGGAGTGTACGGTCTTTTGATACGCAGTATTTT.

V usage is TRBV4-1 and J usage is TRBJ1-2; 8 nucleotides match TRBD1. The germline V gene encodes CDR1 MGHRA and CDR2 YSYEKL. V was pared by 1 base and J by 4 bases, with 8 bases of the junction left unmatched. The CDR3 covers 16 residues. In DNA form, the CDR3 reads TGCGCCAGCAGCCAAGGAGCGACAGGGGCGGCCTATGGCTACACCTTC. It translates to CASSQGATGAAYGYTF.

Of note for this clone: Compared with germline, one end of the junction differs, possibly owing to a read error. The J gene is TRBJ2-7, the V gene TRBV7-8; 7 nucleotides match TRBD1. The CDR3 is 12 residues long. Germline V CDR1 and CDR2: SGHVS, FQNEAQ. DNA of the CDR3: TGTGCCAGCTCTGGGGGCGAGGACAGGCCTTTCTTC. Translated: CASSGGEDRPFF.

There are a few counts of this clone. CDR3 in amino acids: CASSLTAVSYNEQFF. DNA for the CDR3: TGTGCCAGCAGTTTAACAGCGGTCTCCTACAATGAGCAGTTCTTC. This rearrangement joins TRBV7-2 to TRBJ2-1; weak D call: TRBD2 (5 bases). V lost 6 bases and J 0 bases, leaving 12 bases between the germline ends. The CDR3 loop spans 15 amino acids. CDR1 and CDR2 (germline): SGHTA, FQGNSA.

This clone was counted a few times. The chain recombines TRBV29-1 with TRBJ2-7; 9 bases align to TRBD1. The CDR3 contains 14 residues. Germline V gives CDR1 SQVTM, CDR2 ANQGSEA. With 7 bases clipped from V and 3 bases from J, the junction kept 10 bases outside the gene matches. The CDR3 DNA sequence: TGCAGCGCTGAGGGGACAGGGAGTAACTACGAGCAGTACTTC. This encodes CSAEGTGSNYEQYF.

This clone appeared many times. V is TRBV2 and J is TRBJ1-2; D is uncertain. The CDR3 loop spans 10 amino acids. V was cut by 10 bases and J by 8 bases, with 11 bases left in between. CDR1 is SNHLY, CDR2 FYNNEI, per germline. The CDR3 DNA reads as TGTGCCACGTCCCTCGGGGGCTACACCTTC. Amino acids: CATSLGGYTF.

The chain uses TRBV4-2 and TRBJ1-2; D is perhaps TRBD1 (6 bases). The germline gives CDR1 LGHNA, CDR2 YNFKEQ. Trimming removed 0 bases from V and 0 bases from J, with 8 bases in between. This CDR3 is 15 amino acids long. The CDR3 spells CASSQDGQTNYGYTF. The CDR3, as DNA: TGTGCCAGCAGCCAAGACGGACAGACTAACTATGGCTACACCTTC.